This T cell receptor (beta chain) comes out of a study of identical twins. This clonotype showed up just a few times. MiXCR, applied by TCRdb to the 5' RACE reads, yields one record per CDR3 protein. Among 690,000 or so distinct CDR3 sequences listed, 8.6% were seen once. V was pared by 6 bases and J by 0 bases, with 15 bases between. The germline V gene encodes CDR1 SNHLY and CDR2 FYNNEI. This CDR3 has 15 residues. The sample also formed part of further work on yellow fever vaccine responses in identical twins.

The receptor's source is a woman between 18 and 29 years old in good health. Sequenced material: PBMCs. This sequence joins TRBV2 and TRBJ2-7, with D unclear. CDR3 in DNA: TGTGCCAGCAGCGCCTTATTGCAGAGCTCCTACGAGCAGTACTTC. Its protein product is CASSALLQSSYEQYF.